A few counts support the clone carrying this TCR beta chain. Treatment: oral pan-JAK inhibitor, 5-10 mg twice daily. This entry is derived from a study of CD8+ T cells in alopecia areata. Investigators isolated RNA and reverse transcribed it into cDNA to act as the sequencing template. The method was immunoSEQ multiplex PCR; TCRdb's version includes in-frame clones alone and lacks a portion of them. The sample records about 210,000 clones, 40% to 45% being singletons. The receptor was derived from a human donor with alopecia areata. The starting material was CD4+ T cells sorted from blood, obtained at approximately week 36, from a patient treated with tofacitinib.

CDR3 region: CSVEDHIRTGAREQYF. The DNA for the CDR3 is TGCAGCGTTGAAGATCACATCCGGACAGGGGCTCGCGAGCAGTACTTC. V and J are TRBV29-1 and TRBJ2-7, with 9 bases that match TRBD1. Per the germline V gene, CDR1 is SQVTM and CDR2 is ANQGSEA. The CDR3 contains 16 residues. J gave up 6 bases and V 0 bases, and 12 bases lay outside the gene matches.